This T cell receptor beta chain was documented in a study of T cell changes during pregnancy in multiple sclerosis. This table comes from immunoSEQ multiplex PCR, and its TCRdb copy is limited to in-frame clones, with some not included. The table records about 93,000 clones, around 92% of them present only once. Trimming cost V 3 bases and J 3 bases; bases outside gene matches: 4. Germline V gene sequence: CDR1 SGHDT, CDR2 YYEEEE. There are 14 residues in the CDR3. V is TRBV5-6 and J is TRBJ2-5; 8 bases fit TRBD1. This receptor was taken from a female donor in good health, enrolled as a control in a pregnancy study. The specimen comprised peripheral blood, sampled after pregnancy. For the CDR3, the DNA is TGTGCCAGCAGCTCGACAGGGGACGAAGAGACCCAGTACTTC. It codes for CASSSTGDEETQYF.